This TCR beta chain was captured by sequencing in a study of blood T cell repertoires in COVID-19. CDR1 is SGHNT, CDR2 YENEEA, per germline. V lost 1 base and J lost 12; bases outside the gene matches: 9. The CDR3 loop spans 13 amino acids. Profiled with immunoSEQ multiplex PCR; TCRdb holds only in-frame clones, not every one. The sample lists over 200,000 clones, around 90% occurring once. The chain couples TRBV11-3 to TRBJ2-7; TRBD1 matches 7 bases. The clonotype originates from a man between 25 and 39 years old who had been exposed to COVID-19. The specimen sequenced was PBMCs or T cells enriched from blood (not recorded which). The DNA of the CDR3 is TGTGCCAGCAGCTTAGGCCCGACAGGGAATTTGTACTTC. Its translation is CASSLGPTGNLYF.